A selection of T cell receptor beta chains follows, all from one sample in a study of glioma-infiltrating T cells after dendritic cell vaccination. TCRdb's copy holds only in-frame clones and misses some; the assay was immunoSEQ multiplex PCR. This sample has about 87,000 clones, with roughly four fifths found just once. This specimen consisted of blood, obtained after dendritic cell vaccination. The receptor set was obtained from a human donor with glioblastoma. The CDR3 runs from the conserved cysteine through the conserved F or W. A D gene is named only where the DNA matches it firmly. Clone size is given for some rows only: seen once, a few or many times, or a class if the clone is expanded.

D gene	V gene	J gene	clone size	CDR3 DNA	CDR3 protein
-	TRBV27	TRBJ2-2	once	TGTGCCAGCAGTTTACCCGGGCCTTTGGGAGGCACCGGGGAGCTGTTTTTT	CASSLPGPLGGTGELFF
-	TRBV5-6	TRBJ1-5	once	TGTGCCAGCAGCTCCCCTCGGGGCAATCAGCCCCAGCATTTT	CASSSPRGNQPQHF
-	TRBV4-1	TRBJ2-6	-	TGCGCCAGCAGCCAAGACAGGGTGTCAGGGGCCAACGTCCTGACTTTC	CASSQDRVSGANVLTF
-	TRBV6-5	TRBJ2-2	once	TGTGCCAGCAGTTGGGGGGACACCGGGGAGCTGTTTTTT	CASSWGDTGELFF
TRBD2	TRBV19	TRBJ2-7	-	TGTGCCAGTAGATTACTAGCGGGGGCGTCGGGCGAGCAGTACTTC	CASRLLAGASGEQYF
-	TRBV5-4	TRBJ2-5	-	TGTGCCAGCAGCTTGGTTGTAGGGGATGCCCAGTACTTC	CASSLVVGDAQYF
TRBD1	TRBV2	TRBJ1-1	few	TGTGCCAGCAGATTTGACAGGGACAACACTGAAGCTTTCTTT	CASRFDRDNTEAFF
TRBD1	TRBV19	TRBJ2-7	-	TGTGCCAGTAGTCTCACCGGACAGGGGGCCTACGAGCAGTACTTC	CASSLTGQGAYEQYF
-	TRBV15	TRBJ1-5	few	TGTGCCACCAGCAGAGAACTACAGGGAGGCAATCAGCCCCAGCATTTT	CATSRELQGGNQPQHF
-	TRBV7-2	TRBJ2-5	-	TGTGCCAGCAGCCCCGACAGGAACCAAGAGACCCAGTACTTC	CASSPDRNQETQYF
TRBD1	TRBV6-9	TRBJ2-7	few	TGTGCCATCCTGTACCGGGACAGGGACTACGAGCAGTACTTC	CAILYRDRDYEQYF
-	TRBV11-2	TRBJ2-7	-	TGTGCCAGCAGCTTAGAGCCCCGGGGGAATTACGAGCAGTACTTC	CASSLEPRGNYEQYF
-	TRBV7-9	TRBJ2-7	-	TGTGCCAGCAGCTCCGGTGCTGTAGCCTACGAGCAGTACTTC	CASSSGAVAYEQYF
-	TRBV7-3	TRBJ1-2	-	TGTGCCAGCAGCTTAGAGGCTAACTATGGCTACACCTTC	CASSLEANYGYTF
-	TRBV5-1	TRBJ2-2	-	TGCGCCAGCAGCTGGTCCCCGGGGAACACCGGGGAGCTGTTTTTT	CASSWSPGNTGELFF